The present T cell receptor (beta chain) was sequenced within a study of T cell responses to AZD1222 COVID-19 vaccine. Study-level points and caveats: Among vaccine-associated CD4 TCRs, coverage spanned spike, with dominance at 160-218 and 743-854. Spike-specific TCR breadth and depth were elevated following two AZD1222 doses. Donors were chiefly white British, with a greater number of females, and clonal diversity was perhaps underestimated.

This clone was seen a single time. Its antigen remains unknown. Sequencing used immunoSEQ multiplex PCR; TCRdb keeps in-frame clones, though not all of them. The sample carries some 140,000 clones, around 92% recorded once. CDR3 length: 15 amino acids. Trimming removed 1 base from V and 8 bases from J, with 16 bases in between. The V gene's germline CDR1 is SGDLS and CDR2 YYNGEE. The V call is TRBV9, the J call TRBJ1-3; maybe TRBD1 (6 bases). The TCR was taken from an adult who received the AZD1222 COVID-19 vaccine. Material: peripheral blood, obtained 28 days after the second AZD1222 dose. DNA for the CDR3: TGTGCCAGCAGCGTAAGAGCCGGGGGGGCGGACACCATATATTTT. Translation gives CASSVRAGGADTIYF.